This TCR beta chain is from a study of T cells in Graves' hyperthyroidism and ophthalmopathy. Authors of the study amplified TCR beta CDR3 regions from RNA transcripts. The primer set for the first-round RT-PCR of the TCR CDR3 was HTBI. TCRdb called the multiplex PCR reads again in MiXCR, with one record for every CDR3 protein. The sample records around 530,000 distinct CDR3 sequences, 17% being singletons. The CDR3 runs 11 residues. The germline V gene has CDR1 GTSNPN and CDR2 SVGIG (reference sequence). Trimming pared 5 bases from V and 5 bases from J, leaving 8 bases between. This clonotype has ten or more counts. Its antigen remains unknown. An approximately 10 ml volume of fresh peripheral blood provided the PBMCs. Findings of the study overall: In the blood, most expanded thyroid clonotypes above 0.001 appeared as well. A model using 13 V-J features told ophthalmopathy apart from stable hyperthyroidism.

The chain recombines TRBV30 with TRBJ2-3, with unresolved D. The sample was blood. This receptor was identified in a woman aged 18 to 35 with Graves' ophthalmopathy. DNA of the CDR3: TGTGCCTGGCTCCTAGGAGATACGCAGTATTTT. Protein: CAWLLGDTQYF.